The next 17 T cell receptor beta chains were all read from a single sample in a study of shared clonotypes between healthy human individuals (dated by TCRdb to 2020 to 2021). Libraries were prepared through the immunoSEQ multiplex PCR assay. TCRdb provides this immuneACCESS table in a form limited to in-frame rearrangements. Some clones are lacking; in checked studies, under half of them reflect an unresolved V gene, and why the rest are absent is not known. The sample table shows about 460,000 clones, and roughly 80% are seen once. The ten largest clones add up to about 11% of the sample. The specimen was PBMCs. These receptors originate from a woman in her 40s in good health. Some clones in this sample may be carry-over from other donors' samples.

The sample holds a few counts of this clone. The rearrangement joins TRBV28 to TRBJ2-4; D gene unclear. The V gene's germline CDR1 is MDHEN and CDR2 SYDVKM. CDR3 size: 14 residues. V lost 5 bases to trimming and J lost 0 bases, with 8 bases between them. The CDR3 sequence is CASSGWLAKNIQYF. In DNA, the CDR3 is TGTGCCAGCAGTGGATGGCTAGCCAAAAACATTCAGTACTTC.

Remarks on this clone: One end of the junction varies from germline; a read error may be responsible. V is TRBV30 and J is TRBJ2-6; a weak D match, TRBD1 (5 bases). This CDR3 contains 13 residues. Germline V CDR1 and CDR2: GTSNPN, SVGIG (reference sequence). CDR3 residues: CAWSFGGADVLTF. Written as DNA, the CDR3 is TGTGCCTGGAGTTTTGGTGGGGCCGACGTCTTGACTTTC.

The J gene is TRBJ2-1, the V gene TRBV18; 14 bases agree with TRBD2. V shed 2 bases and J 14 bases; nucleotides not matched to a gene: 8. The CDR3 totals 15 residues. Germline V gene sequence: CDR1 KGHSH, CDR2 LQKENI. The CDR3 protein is CASSPAGLAGVSEFF. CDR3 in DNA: TGTGCCAGCTCACCAGCGGGACTAGCGGGAGTCTCGGAGTTCTTC.

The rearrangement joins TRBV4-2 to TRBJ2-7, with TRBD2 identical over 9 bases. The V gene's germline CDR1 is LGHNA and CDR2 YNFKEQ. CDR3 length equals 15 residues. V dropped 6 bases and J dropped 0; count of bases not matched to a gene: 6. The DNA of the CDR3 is TGTGCCAGCAGTTCGCTAGCGGGGAACTCCTACGAGCAGTACTTC. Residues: CASSSLAGNSYEQYF.

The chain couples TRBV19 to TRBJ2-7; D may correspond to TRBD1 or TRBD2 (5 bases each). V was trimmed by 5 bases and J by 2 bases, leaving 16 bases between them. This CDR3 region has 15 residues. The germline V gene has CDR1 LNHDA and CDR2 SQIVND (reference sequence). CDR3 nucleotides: TGTGCCAGTAGTTCTGAGAGGGGTCTACCCTACGAGCAGTACTTC. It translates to CASSSERGLPYEQYF. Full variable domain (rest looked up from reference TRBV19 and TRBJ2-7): DGGITQSPKYLFRKEGQNVTLSCEQNLNHDAMYWYRQDPGQGLRLIYYSQIVNDFQKGDIAEGYSVSREKKESFPLTVTSAQKNPTAFYLCASSSERGLPYEQYFGPGTRLTVT.

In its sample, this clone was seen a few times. The CDR3 spells CASSYSFLLEQYF. In DNA, the CDR3 is TGTGCCAGCAGTTACTCGTTCTTACTCGAGCAGTACTTC. V gene TRBV6-6 combines with J gene TRBJ2-7; D is undetermined. This CDR3 has 13 amino acids. The V end lost 0 bases, the J end lost 6 bases, and 9 bases lay between the germline ends. The germline gives CDR1 MNHNY, CDR2 SVGAGI (reference sequence).

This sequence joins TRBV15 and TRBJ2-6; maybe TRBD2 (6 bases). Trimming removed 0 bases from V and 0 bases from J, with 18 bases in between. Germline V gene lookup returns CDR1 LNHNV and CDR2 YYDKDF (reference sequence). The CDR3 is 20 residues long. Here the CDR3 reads CATSRDTRDGETSGANVLTF. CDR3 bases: TGTGCCACCAGCAGAGATACGCGGGACGGAGAAACCTCTGGGGCCAACGTCCTGACTTTC.

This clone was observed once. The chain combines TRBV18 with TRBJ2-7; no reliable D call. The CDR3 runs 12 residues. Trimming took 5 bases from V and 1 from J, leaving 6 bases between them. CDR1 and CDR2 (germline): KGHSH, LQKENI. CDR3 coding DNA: TGTGCCAGCTCATTACGGTCCTACGAGCAGTACTTC. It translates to CASSLRSYEQYF. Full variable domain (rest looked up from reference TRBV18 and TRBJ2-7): NAGVMQNPRHLVRRRGQEARLRCSPMKGHSHVYWYRQLPEEGLKFMVYLQKENIIDESGMPKERFSAEFPKEGPSILRIQQVVRGDSAAYFCASSLRSYEQYFGPGTRLTVT.

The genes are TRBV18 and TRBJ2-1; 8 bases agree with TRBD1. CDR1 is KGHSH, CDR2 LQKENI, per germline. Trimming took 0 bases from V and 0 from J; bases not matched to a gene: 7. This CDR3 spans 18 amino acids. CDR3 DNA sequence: TGTGCCAGCTCACCACCGACAGGGGATAGAAGCTCCTACAATGAGCAGTTCTTC. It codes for CASSPPTGDRSSYNEQFF.

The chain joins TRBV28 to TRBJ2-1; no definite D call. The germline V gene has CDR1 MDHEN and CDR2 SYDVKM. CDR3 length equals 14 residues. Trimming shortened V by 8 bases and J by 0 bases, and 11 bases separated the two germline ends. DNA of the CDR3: TGTGCCAGCGAACGGACGAGCTCCTACAATGAGCAGTTCTTC. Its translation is CASERTSSYNEQFF.

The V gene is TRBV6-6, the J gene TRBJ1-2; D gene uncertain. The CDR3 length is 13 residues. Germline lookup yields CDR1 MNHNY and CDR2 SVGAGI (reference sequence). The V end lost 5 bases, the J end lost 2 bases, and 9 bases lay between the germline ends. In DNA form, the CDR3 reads TGTGCCAGCAGTGGCCGGGGAAACTATGGCTACACCTTC. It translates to CASSGRGNYGYTF.

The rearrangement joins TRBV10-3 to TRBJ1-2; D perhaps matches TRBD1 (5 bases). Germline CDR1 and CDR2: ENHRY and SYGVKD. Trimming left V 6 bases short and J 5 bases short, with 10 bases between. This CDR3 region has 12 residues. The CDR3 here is CAIRDGTYGYTF. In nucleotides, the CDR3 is TGTGCCATCAGAGACGGGACTTATGGCTACACCTTC.

The chain's CDR3 is CASSPTGYGYTF. The CDR3 DNA follows: TGTGCCAGCAGCCCGACAGGGTATGGCTACACCTTC. The chain is built from TRBV7-9 and TRBJ1-2, with 7 bases fitting TRBD1. Germline V lookup: CDR1 SEHNR, CDR2 FQNEAQ (reference sequence). The CDR3 is made up of 12 amino acids. Trimming took 5 bases from V and 5 from J; bases not matched to a gene: 2.

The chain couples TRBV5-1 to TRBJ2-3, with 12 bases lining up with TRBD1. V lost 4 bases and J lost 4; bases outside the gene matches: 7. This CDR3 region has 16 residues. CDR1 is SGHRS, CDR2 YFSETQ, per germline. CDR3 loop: CASSPGTGGSADTQYF. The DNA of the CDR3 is TGCGCCAGCAGCCCGGGGACAGGGGGCTCGGCAGATACGCAGTATTTT.

CDR3 DNA sequence: TGTGCCAGCAGCTTAACAGCAACAGGGGCAGCTGGCTACACCTTC. It translates to CASSLTATGAAGYTF. The gene calls are TRBV7-3 and TRBJ1-2; 7 bases line up with TRBD1. CDR1 is SGHTA, CDR2 FQGTGA, per germline. V lost 0 bases, J lost 7 bases, and 8 bases stayed unmatched. This CDR3 has 15 amino acids.

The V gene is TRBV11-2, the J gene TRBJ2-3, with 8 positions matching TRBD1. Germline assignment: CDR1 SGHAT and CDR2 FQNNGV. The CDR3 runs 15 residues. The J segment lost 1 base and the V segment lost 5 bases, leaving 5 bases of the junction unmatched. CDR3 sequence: CASSLGTGGTDTQYF. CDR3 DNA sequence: TGTGCCAGCAGCCTGGGGACAGGAGGCACAGATACGCAGTATTTT. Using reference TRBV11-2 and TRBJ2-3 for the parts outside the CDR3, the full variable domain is EAGVAQSPRYKIIEKRQSVAFWCNPISGHATLYWYQQILGQGPKLLIQFQNNGVVDDSQLPKDRFSAERLKGVDSTLKIQPAKLEDSAVYLCASSLGTGGTDTQYFGPGTRLTVL.

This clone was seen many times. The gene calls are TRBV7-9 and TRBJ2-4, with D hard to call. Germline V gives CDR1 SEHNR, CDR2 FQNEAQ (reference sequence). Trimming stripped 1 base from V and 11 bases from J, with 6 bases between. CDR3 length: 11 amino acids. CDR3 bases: TGTGCCAGCAGCTTAGGAGCAGTTCAGTACTTC. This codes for CASSLGAVQYF.